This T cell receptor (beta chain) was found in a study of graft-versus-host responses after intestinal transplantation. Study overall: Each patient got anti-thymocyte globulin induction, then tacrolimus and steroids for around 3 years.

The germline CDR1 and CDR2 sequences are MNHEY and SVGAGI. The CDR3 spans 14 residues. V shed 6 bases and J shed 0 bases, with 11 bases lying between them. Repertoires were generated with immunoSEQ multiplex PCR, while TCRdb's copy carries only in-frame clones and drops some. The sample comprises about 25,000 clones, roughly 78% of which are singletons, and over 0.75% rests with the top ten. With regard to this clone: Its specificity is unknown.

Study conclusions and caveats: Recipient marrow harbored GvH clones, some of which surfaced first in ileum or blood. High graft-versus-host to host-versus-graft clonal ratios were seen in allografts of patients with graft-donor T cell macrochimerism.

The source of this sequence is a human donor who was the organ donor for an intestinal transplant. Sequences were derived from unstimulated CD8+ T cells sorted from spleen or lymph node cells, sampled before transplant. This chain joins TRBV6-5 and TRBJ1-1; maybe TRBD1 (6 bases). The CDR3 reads CASRGAGMNTEAFF. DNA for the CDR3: TGTGCCAGCAGGGGGGCAGGCATGAACACTGAAGCTTTCTTT.